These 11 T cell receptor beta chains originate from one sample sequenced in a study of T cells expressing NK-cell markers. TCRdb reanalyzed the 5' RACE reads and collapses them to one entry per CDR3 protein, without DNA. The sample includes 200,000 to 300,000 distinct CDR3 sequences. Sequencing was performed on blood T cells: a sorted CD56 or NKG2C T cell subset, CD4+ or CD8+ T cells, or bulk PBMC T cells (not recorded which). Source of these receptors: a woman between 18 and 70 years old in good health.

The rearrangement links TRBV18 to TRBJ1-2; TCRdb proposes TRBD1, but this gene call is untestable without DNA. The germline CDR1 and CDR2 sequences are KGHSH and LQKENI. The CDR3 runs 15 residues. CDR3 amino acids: CASSPSYTGEYGYTF.

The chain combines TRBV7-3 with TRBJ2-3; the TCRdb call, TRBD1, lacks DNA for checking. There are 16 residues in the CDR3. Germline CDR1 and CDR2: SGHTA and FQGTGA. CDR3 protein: CASSLRGGITTDTQYF.

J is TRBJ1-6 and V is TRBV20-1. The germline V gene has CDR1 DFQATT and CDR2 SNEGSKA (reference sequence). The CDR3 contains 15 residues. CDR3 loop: CSARPFSKYNSPLHF.

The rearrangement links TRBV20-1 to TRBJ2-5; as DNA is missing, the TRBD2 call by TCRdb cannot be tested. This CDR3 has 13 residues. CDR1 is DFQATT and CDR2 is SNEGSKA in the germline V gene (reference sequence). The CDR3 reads CSARVVAEETQYF.

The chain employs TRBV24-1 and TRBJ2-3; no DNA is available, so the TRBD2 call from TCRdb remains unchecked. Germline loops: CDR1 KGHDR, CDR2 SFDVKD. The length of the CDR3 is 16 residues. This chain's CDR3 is CATSAGWSTGTDTQYF.

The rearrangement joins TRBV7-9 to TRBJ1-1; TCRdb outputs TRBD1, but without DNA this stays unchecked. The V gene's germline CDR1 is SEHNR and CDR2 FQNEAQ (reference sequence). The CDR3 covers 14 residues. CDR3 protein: CASSLGQGHTEAFF.

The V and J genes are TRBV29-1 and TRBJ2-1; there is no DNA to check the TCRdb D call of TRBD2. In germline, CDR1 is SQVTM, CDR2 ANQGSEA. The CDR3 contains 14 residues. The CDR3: CSGQASRRWNEQFF.

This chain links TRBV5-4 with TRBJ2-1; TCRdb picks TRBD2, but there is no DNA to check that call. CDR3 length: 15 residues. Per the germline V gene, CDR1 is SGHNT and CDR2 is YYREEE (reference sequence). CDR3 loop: CASSDSGPSYNEQFF.

The CDR3 reads CASSPRLTSSYEQYF. The rearrangement joins TRBV27 to TRBJ2-7; lacking DNA, the TRBD2 call made by TCRdb goes unchecked. The CDR3 has 15 residues. CDR1 is MNHEY, CDR2 SMNVEV, per germline (reference sequence).

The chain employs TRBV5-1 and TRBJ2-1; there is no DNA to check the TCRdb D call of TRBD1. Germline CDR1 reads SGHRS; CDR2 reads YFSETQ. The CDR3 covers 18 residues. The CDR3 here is CASSLDVPRQGARNEQFF.

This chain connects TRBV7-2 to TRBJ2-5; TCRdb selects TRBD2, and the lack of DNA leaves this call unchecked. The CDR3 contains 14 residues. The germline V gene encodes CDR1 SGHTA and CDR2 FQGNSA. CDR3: CASSPPTRKETQYF.